This T cell receptor beta chain originates from a study of blood T cell repertoires in COVID-19. At the level of the study: The United States, Italy and Spain provided the acute and convalescent COVID-19 samples.

This CDR3 has 16 amino acids. The method was immunoSEQ multiplex PCR; TCRdb's version includes in-frame clones alone and lacks a portion of them. The repertoire holds 310,000 or so clones, with approximately 90% as singletons. The sample holds one count of this clone. J is TRBJ1-5 and V is TRBV21-1; TRBD1, the D gene given by the table, was not confirmed from the DNA. TRBV21-1 has pseudogene status. Sequencing used PBMCs or T cells enriched from blood (not recorded which). This TCR derives from a woman between 18 and 30 years old who had recovered from COVID-19. This chain's CDR3 is CASSKVQADLNQPQHF. Here the CDR3 DNA reads TGTGCCAGCAGCAAAGTACAGGCCGATCTCAATCAGCCCCAGCATTTT.